What follows describes a single T cell receptor beta chain. In the authors' workflow: Counts of nucleated cells, estimated from reference gene primer amplification, were obtained. Repertoires were generated with immunoSEQ multiplex PCR, while TCRdb's copy carries only in-frame clones and drops some. V and J calls and clone size are those listed in that table; D and trimming were worked out from the DNA. Found here are under 200,000 clones, roughly four fifths of them singletons; the top ten hold about a tenth. The data were obtained in a study of blood T cell repertoires in COVID-19. For the study at large: Samples of COVID-19 (acute and convalescent) were obtained from the United States, Italy and Spain. Sources were T cells, B-cell-depleted T cells, or PBMCs; the material itself was cDNA or gDNA.

Deletions cut 5 bases from V and 5 bases from J, with 12 bases between. The CDR3 is 13 residues long. Germline V gives CDR1 SGHTA, CDR2 FQGTGA. The sequence came from a man between 65 and 79 years old with active or convalescent COVID-19. The gene calls are TRBV7-3 and TRBJ2-5, with D possibly TRBD2 on 5 matching bases. Sequencing input: peripheral blood. CDR3 coding DNA: TGTGCCAGCAGCCGGAGCGGTCCCGAGACCCAGTACTTC. Translating it yields CASSRSGPETQYF. The full variable domain, in which reference TRBV7-3 and TRBJ2-5 provide the parts outside the CDR3, is GAGVSQTPSNKVTEKGKYVELRCDPISGHTALYWYRQSLGQGPEFLIYFQGTGAADDSGLPNDRFFAVRPEGSVSTLKIQRTERGDSAVYLCASSRSGPETQYFGPGTRLLVL.